The present TCR beta chain was sequenced within a study of early T cells in non-severe SARS-CoV-2 infection. Background on the study: The sequenced material was bulk RNA from unsorted whole blood, and its chains were unpaired.

TCRdb re-analysed the 5' RACE reads in MiXCR, keeping a single row per CDR3 protein. The data hold under 80,000 distinct CDR3 sequences, with around a tenth observed a single time. This clonotype showed up many times. Germline V gene sequence: CDR1 LGHNT, CDR2 FRNRAP. The CDR3 sequence is 15 residues long. V shed 4 bases and J shed 3 bases, with 10 bases lying between them. Sequenced: whole blood. The J gene is TRBJ1-6, the V gene TRBV12-5; possible D gene TRBD1, 5 bases. This TCR came from an adult who was a healthcare worker with PCR-confirmed SARS-CoV-2 infection or an uninfected control (not recorded which). The CDR3 DNA is TGTGCTAGTGGTTCCTCAGGGAACTATAATTCACCCCTCCACTTT. This codes for CASGSSGNYNSPLHF.